This passage covers 11 T cell receptor beta chains from one sample sequenced in a study of technical replicates of blood from a handful of donors. Assay: immunoSEQ multiplex PCR; the TCRdb copy retains only in-frame clones and omits some. The sample consists of 65,000 to 95,000 clones, over 80% of them appearing once. Sequenced: T cells isolated from PBMCs. These TCRs come from a human donor in good health.

This clone has just one count. The rearrangement uses TRBV10-3 and TRBJ2-2; D is ambiguous. This CDR3 is built from 13 residues. Trimming removed 9 bases from V and 2 bases from J, with 10 bases in between. Germline assignment: CDR1 ENHRY and CDR2 SYGVKD. CDR3 region: CAIERSNTGELFF. CDR3 DNA sequence: TGTGCCATTGAACGGTCTAACACCGGGGAGCTGTTTTTT.

V usage is TRBV4-1 and J usage is TRBJ2-1; 7 bases agree with TRBD2. This CDR3 is built from 14 residues. The germline CDR1 and CDR2 sequences are MGHRA and YSYEKL. Losses at the gene ends were 4 bases for V and 8 bases for J; bases not matched to a gene: 8. Here the CDR3 reads CASSPVGGKDEQFF. DNA for the CDR3: TGCGCCAGCAGCCCGGTCGGGGGGAAAGATGAGCAGTTCTTC.

This chain uses TRBV4-2 with TRBJ2-3; TRBD2 matches at 8 bases. The length of the CDR3 is 16 residues. Germline V gene lookup returns CDR1 LGHNA and CDR2 YNFKEQ. J was trimmed by 4 bases and V by 0 bases; bases with no gene match: 6. This CDR3 reads CASSQDLRGASDTQYF. CDR3 nucleotide sequence: TGTGCCAGCAGCCAAGATTTGCGGGGGGCATCAGATACGCAGTATTTT.

V usage is TRBV5-6 and J usage is TRBJ1-1, with 7 bases identical to TRBD1. Trimming at V came to 0 bases and at J to 12 bases, leaving 5 bases not matched to a gene. This CDR3 contains 12 residues. Germline CDR1 SGHDT, CDR2 YYEEEE. The CDR3 DNA is TGTGCCAGCAGCTTGGGAGGGACAGCAACTTTCTTT. This codes for CASSLGGTATFF.

The rearrangement links TRBV11-2 to TRBJ1-1; no definite D call. V was trimmed by 1 base and J by 3 bases, leaving 6 bases between them. The CDR3 runs 13 residues. Germline V CDR1 and CDR2: SGHAT, FQNNGV. This CDR3 reads CASSLAVYTEAFF. DNA of the CDR3: TGTGCCAGCAGCTTAGCGGTATACACTGAAGCTTTCTTT.

V is TRBV11-3 and J is TRBJ2-5; TRBD1 agrees at 8 bases. The CDR3 length is 13 residues. Germline assignment: CDR1 SGHNT and CDR2 YENEEA. Unmatched junction bases numbered 2, after V lost 3 bases and J lost 5 bases. The chain's CDR3 is CASSLGQVETQYF. For the CDR3, the DNA is TGTGCCAGCAGCTTGGGACAGGTGGAGACCCAGTACTTC. Full variable domain (outside the CDR3, taken from reference TRBV11-3 and TRBJ2-5): EAGVVQSPRYKIIEKKQPVAFWCNPISGHNTLYWYLQNLGQGPELLIRYENEEAVDDSQLPKDRFSAERLKGVDSTLKIQPAELGDSAVYLCASSLGQVETQYFGPGTRLLVL.

This sequence joins TRBV10-2 and TRBJ2-1; a possible D gene is TRBD1 (5 bases). The V end lost 6 bases, the J end lost 0 bases, and 9 bases lay between the germline ends. This CDR3 region has 14 residues. The germline V gene has CDR1 WSHSY and CDR2 SAAADI. The CDR3 region has the DNA TGCGCCAGCAGACAGGATAGCTCCTACAATGAGCAGTTCTTC. The encoded protein is CASRQDSSYNEQFF.

This sequence joins TRBV19 and TRBJ2-5; no firm D call. V was shortened by 5 bases and J by 4 bases, with 11 bases between the two germline ends. This CDR3 has 13 residues. In germline, CDR1 is LNHDA, CDR2 SQIVND (reference sequence). The CDR3 nucleotides are TGTGCCAGTAGTGATCGGGTTCCAGAGACCCAGTACTTC. This translates into CASSDRVPETQYF.

This clone is a singleton in its sample. This sequence joins TRBV6-5 and TRBJ1-1; possible D gene TRBD1, 6 bases. In germline, CDR1 is MNHEY, CDR2 SVGAGI. This CDR3 is 15 amino acids long. V lost 0 bases and J 0 bases, leaving 8 bases between the germline ends. CDR3 nucleotides: TGTGCCAGCAGTTACTCGGGGGCCCTGAACACTGAAGCTTTCTTT. The encoded protein is CASSYSGALNTEAFF.

The genes are TRBV14 and TRBJ2-7; TRBD2 agrees at 10 bases. Germline V gene lookup returns CDR1 SGHDN and CDR2 FVKESK. V was clipped by 0 bases and J by 5 bases; unmatched bases: 4. The CDR3 runs to 15 residues. CDR3 loop: CASSQDPSGSDEQYF. In nucleotides, the CDR3 is TGTGCCAGCAGCCAAGATCCTAGCGGGAGCGACGAGCAGTACTTC.

V and J are TRBV6-5 and TRBJ2-3; 11 bases fit TRBD2. This CDR3 is built from 16 residues. CDR1 is MNHEY, CDR2 SVGAGI, per germline. The V gene end was trimmed by 2 bases and the J gene end by 5 bases; junction bases not matched to a gene: 6. The CDR3 region has the DNA TGTGCCAGCAGTTACGAACTAGCGGGGGCCGAAGATACGCAGTATTTT. Protein sequence: CASSYELAGAEDTQYF.